This T cell receptor (beta chain) was identified in a study of blood T cell repertoires in COVID-19 (dated by TCRdb to 2020 to 2021). Concerning the study at large: The collaborator samples originated in the United States, Italy and Spain and spanned the acute and convalescent phases of COVID-19. The prospective study material was composed of cDNA or gDNA derived from T cells, B-cell-depleted T cells, or PBMCs. The dataset comprised deeply sampled blood TCRbeta repertoires from subjects exposed to, actively infected with, or recovered from COVID-19. A freely available public database, intended as a resource for researchers studying the immune response to SARS-CoV-2, is where the repertoires were released. The samples were drawn from the first 160 participants of the ongoing ImmuneRACE study and from 950 to 1,500 subjects provided by 6 global collaborators. A de-identified subject ID, COVID-19 status, age in years and sex were almost always included in the sample metadata. Where HLA class I and class II types were available, the types were taken from metadata supplied by the sample provider, not from assay-based typing.

To note about this clone: Its binding antigen is unknown. There are no base qualities to consult, and no much larger clone falls within one base.

Collaborating institutions collected whole blood in K2EDTA tubes following their own protocols. For TCRbeta analysis, collaborator samples were shipped as frozen whole blood, as isolated PBMCs, or as DNA extracted from either sample type. Paper-wide results and their limitations: How much clinical and demographic metadata was included differed by source and by participant, and the metadata was provided uncurated.

Including cysteine and phenylalanine, the CDR3 has 12 amino acids. Only the CDR3 part of the read is kept: 36 bases, read in frame from the first base. The germline V gene (reference sequence) yields LNHDA for CDR1 and SQIVND for CDR2. A distance of 17 bases separates the germline ends of V and J, which lose 11 bases and 7 bases respectively. TCRbeta CDR3 regions were amplified from genomic DNA using the immunoSEQ Assay, a bias-controlled multiplex PCR. In the original analysis: Within the assay, amplification of reference gene primers was used to estimate how many nucleated cells each sample contained. Sequence reads were collapsed and filtered to measure the absolute abundance of every unique TCRbeta CDR3 rearrangement. Productive Simpson clonality was computed per sample as the square root of Simpson's diversity index over productive rearrangements. As stored in TCRdb, this immuneACCESS dataset retains in-frame rearrangements with V and J assigned. A fraction of the clones does not appear; measured against another copy, unresolved V genes explain less than half of the discrepancy, and the remainder lacks a known reason. Clonal size and the V and J genes are those of that table, whereas D and trimming came from the DNA. The sample data list roughly 250,000 clones, and roughly three quarters of these were observed just once. About 4% of the sample comes from the top ten.

The specimen sequenced was peripheral blood. This clonotype was obtained from a woman in her thirties or forties with active or convalescent COVID-19. This receptor chain uses TRBV19 and TRBJ1-2; TRBD1 is a weak D gene call, 5 bases matching. CDR3 protein: CAATGESRGYTF. Here is the DNA: TGTGCCGCCACGGGGGAGTCGCGTGGCTACACCTTC.